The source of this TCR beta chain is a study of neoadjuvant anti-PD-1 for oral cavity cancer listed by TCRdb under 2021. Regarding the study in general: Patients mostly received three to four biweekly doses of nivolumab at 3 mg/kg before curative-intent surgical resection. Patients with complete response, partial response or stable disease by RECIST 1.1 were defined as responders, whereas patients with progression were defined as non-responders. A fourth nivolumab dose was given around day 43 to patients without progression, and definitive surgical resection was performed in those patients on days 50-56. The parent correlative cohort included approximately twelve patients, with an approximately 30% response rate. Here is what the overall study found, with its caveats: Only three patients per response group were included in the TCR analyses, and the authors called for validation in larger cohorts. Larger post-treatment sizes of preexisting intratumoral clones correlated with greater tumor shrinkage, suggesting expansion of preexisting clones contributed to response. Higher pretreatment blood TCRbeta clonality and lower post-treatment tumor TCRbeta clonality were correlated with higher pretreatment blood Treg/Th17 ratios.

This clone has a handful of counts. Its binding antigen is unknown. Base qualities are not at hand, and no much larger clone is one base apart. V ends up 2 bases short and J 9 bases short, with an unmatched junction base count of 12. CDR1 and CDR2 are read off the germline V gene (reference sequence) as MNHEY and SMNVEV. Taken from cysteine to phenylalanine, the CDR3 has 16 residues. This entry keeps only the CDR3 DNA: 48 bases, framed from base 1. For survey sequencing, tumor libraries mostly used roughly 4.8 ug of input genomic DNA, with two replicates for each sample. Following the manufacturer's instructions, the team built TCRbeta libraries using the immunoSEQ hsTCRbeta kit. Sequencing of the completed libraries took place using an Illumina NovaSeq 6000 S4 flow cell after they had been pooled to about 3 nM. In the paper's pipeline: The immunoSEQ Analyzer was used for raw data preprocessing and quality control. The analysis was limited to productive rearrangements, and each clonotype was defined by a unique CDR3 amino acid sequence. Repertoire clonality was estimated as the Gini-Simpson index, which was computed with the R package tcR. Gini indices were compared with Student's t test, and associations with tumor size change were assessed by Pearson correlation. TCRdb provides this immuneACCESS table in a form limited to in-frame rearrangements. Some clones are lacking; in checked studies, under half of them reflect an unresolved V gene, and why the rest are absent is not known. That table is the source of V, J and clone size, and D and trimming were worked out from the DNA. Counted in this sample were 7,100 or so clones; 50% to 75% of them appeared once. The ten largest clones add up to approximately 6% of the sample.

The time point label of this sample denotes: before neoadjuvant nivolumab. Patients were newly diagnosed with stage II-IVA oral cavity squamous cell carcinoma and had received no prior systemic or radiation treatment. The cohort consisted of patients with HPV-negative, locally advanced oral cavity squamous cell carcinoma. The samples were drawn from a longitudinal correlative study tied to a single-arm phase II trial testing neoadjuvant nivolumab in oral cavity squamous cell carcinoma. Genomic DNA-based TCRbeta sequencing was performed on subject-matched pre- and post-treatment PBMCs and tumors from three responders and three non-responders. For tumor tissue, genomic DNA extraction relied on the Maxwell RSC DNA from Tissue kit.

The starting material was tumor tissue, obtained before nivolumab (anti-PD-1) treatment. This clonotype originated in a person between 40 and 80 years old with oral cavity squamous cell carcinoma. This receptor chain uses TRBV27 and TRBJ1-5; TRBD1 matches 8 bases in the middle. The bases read TGTGCCAGCAGTTTACAGGACAGGGTTTACGGGTGGCCCCAGCATTTT. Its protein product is CASSLQDRVYGWPQHF.